This T cell receptor beta chain originates from a study of T cell responses to AZD1222 COVID-19 vaccine (dated by TCRdb to about 2021). For context, the study as a whole: AZD1222 recipients with second doses at about 4 weeks or about 12 weeks were pooled, because spike-specific TCR depth and breadth did not differ between schedules. TCR sequencing covered over 230 trial participants: 200 to 220 given two doses of AZD1222 and approximately 25 given two doses of MenACWY control vaccine. Trial participants were enrolled into age subgroups of 18-55, 56-69 and 70-plus years, which contained around 150, 28 and 57 TCR-sequenced participants, respectively.

Comments on this clone: Its target antigen remains unknown. No much larger clone exists at a distance of one base, and base qualities are not known.

The CDR3 regions of human TCRbeta chains were analyzed by immunosequencing. Regarding the original processing steps: TCRs in the repertoires were compared against a reference library of SARS-CoV-2-specific TCRs that had been generated with the MIRA antigen-specificity platform. Breadth was defined as the fraction of unique TCRs that were SARS-CoV-2-associated, and depth was defined as the fraction of total T cells that were SARS-CoV-2-associated. Each spike-specific TCR was assigned to its reactive spike region and to a CD4 or CD8 class using the MIRA data. Log10-transformed breadth and depth values were compared by one-way ANOVA with Sidak's multiple comparisons tests. TCRdb provides this immuneACCESS table in a form limited to in-frame rearrangements. Some clones are lacking; in checked studies, under half of them reflect an unresolved V gene, and why the rest are absent is not known. The D gene and trimming were derived from the DNA, and the V and J assignments and clone size from that table. The sample contains 130,000 or so clones, 92% of them found a single time. Clones ranked in the top ten supply approximately 1.5% of the sample.

What the authors observed across the whole study: Only five to seven AZD1222 recipients were SARS-CoV-2 seropositive at baseline, limiting conclusions about previously exposed vaccinees. No day 14 peak-response samples were available, so repertoires were characterized only after the peak T cell response. Reportedly, close to half of the unique spike-specific TCRs recognized epitopes lying outside the regions that are mutated in the B.1.351 and B.1.1.7 variants. Participants were mostly white British and included more females than males, and it was suggested by the authors that clonal diversity may have been underestimated. After two AZD1222 doses, both the breadth and the depth of spike-specific TCRs were significantly higher than at day 0 and than in MenACWY recipients. Vaccine-associated CD4 TCRs spanned the whole spike protein, with dominant responses in regions 160-218 and 743-854. The 56-69-year group was small, and its depth increase did not reach significance, likely because of low power.

At the junction V is shortened by 6 bases and J by 4 bases, with 12 bases in between. CDR1 and CDR2 are drawn from the germline V gene: MNHEY, SVGAGI. The CDR3 contains 13 residues, cysteine and phenylalanine counted. Only the CDR3 DNA stays, 39 bases, in frame from base 1. The meaning of the sample's time point label: baseline before first vaccination. The vaccinee samples were drawn from two UK trials, COV001 and COV002, one of which was a single-blind randomized controlled phase 2/3 trial testing AZD1222 (ChAdOx1 nCoV-19) in healthy adults. For TCRbeta chain sequencing, PBMC samples from trial participants were taken at day 0 and at day 28 after the second dose.

The clonotype was recovered from an adult in good health. The chain links TRBV6-5 with TRBJ1-1, with an unclear D gene assignment. The material was peripheral blood, obtained on day 0 of AZD1222 vaccination. The DNA reads as follows: TGTGCCAGCAGCGGGAGTTCAGCCACTGAAGCTTTCTTT. This encodes CASSGSSATEAFF.